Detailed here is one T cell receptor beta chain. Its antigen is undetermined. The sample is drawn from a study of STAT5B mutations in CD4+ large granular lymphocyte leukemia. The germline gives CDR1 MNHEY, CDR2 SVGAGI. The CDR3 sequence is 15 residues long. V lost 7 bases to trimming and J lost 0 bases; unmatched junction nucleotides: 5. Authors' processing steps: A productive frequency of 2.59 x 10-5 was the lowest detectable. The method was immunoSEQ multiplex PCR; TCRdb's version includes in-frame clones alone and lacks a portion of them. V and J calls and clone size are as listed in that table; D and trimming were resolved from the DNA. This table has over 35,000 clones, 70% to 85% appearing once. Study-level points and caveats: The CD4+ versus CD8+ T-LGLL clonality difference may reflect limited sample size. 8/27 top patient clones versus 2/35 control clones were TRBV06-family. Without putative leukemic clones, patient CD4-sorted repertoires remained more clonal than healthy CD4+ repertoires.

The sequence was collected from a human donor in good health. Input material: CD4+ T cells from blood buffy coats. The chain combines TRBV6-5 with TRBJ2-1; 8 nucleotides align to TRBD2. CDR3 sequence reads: CASKIAGSSYNEQFF. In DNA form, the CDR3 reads TGTGCCAGCAAAATAGCGGGAAGCTCCTACAATGAGCAGTTCTTC.